These T cell receptor beta chains were read from a single sample in a study of cytomegalovirus exposure and HLA in healthy donors. Clones were sequenced by immunoSEQ multiplex PCR, and TCRdb holds only the in-frame ones, with some missing. The table lists 130,000 to 150,000 clones, roughly 79% of them singletons. The sequencing input was PBMCs. These receptors all stem from a woman between 25 and 40 years old in good health and CMV-seronegative. CDR3s include the opening cysteine and the closing phenylalanine or tryptophan. A D gene is named only where the DNA matches it firmly. For some rows the clone size is stated as once, few or many, or as a class when expanded; others skip it.

J gene: TRBJ1-3; V gene: TRBV4-2; clone size: -; D gene: TRBD1; CDR3 protein: CASSPLPPGGGNTIYF; CDR3 DNA: TGTGCCAGCAGCCCTCTACCCCCAGGGGGAGGAAACACCATATATTTT
J gene: TRBJ2-7; V gene: TRBV5-4; clone size: -; D gene: TRBD2; CDR3 protein: CASSLDGRGDYEQYF; CDR3 DNA: TGTGCCAGCAGCTTAGACGGGCGGGGGGACTACGAGCAGTACTTC
J gene: TRBJ1-1; V gene: TRBV10-1; clone size: few; D gene: -; CDR3 protein: CASSPTANTEAFF; CDR3 DNA: TGCGCCAGCAGTCCGACAGCGAACACTGAAGCTTTCTTT
J gene: TRBJ1-1; V gene: TRBV7-9; clone size: -; D gene: TRBD1; CDR3 protein: CASSTQGEILYPEAFF; CDR3 DNA: TGTGCCAGCAGCACCCAGGGGGAGATCCTCTACCCTGAAGCTTTCTTT
J gene: TRBJ2-3; V gene: TRBV5-1; clone size: -; D gene: TRBD2; CDR3 protein: CASAGGGGADTQYF; CDR3 DNA: TGCGCCAGCGCGGGAGGCGGGGGGGCAGATACGCAGTATTTT
J gene: TRBJ1-1; V gene: TRBV18; clone size: once; D gene: -; CDR3 protein: CASSRIQGENTEAFF; CDR3 DNA: TGTGCCAGCTCAAGGATACAGGGTGAGAACACTGAAGCTTTCTTT
J gene: TRBJ2-5; V gene: TRBV19; clone size: -; D gene: TRBD2; CDR3 protein: CASSIGSGGPQETQYF; CDR3 DNA: TGTGCCAGTAGTATTGGCAGCGGGGGGCCACAAGAGACCCAGTACTTC
J gene: TRBJ1-6; V gene: TRBV19; clone size: once; D gene: -; CDR3 protein: CASSGGSSYNSPLHF; CDR3 DNA: TGTGCCAGTAGTGGAGGGAGCTCCTATAATTCACCCCTCCACTTT
J gene: TRBJ2-3; V gene: TRBV7-3; clone size: -; D gene: -; CDR3 protein: CASSLGDLYTDTQYF; CDR3 DNA: TGTGCCAGCAGCTTAGGGGACTTGTATACAGATACGCAGTATTTT
J gene: TRBJ2-2; V gene: TRBV4-1; clone size: -; D gene: -; CDR3 protein: CASSSGTAGELFF; CDR3 DNA: TGCGCCAGCAGCTCCGGGACTGCGGGGGAGCTGTTTTTT
J gene: TRBJ2-5; V gene: TRBV6-5; clone size: -; D gene: TRBD1; CDR3 protein: CASSYSSSTGGETQYF; CDR3 DNA: TGTGCCAGCAGTTACTCGAGCTCGACAGGGGGAGAGACCCAGTACTTC
J gene: TRBJ2-7; V gene: TRBV7-9; clone size: once; D gene: -; CDR3 protein: CASSQGGGGSYEQYF; CDR3 DNA: TGTGCCAGCAGTCAGGGGGGTGGGGGCTCCTACGAGCAGTACTTC
J gene: TRBJ2-7; V gene: TRBV6-5; clone size: -; D gene: TRBD1; CDR3 protein: CASSSSGGEQYF; CDR3 DNA: TGTGCCAGCAGTTCCTCAGGGGGCGAGCAGTACTTC
J gene: TRBJ1-4; V gene: TRBV6-1; clone size: -; D gene: TRBD1; CDR3 protein: CASSDLDRGIEKLFF; CDR3 DNA: TGTGCCAGCAGTGACTTGGACAGGGGGATTGAAAAACTGTTTTTT
J gene: TRBJ1-1; V gene: TRBV5-6; clone size: -; D gene: TRBD1; CDR3 protein: CASSLVNRGRTEAFF; CDR3 DNA: TGTGCCAGCAGCTTGGTCAACAGGGGGCGCACTGAAGCTTTCTTT